This passage covers 13 T cell receptor beta chains from one sample sequenced in a study of shared clonotypes between healthy human individuals. The repertoire was sequenced with immunoSEQ multiplex PCR; TCRdb's copy has only in-frame clones and lacks some. The sample records about 2,500,000 clones, approximately 90% being singletons. Sequencing used naive CD4+ T cells sorted from blood. Subset noted: CD45RA+ positively selected. Receptor source: a man aged 18 to 29 in good health.

As concerns this clone: The sample carries other DNA sequences with the same CDR3. This chain connects TRBV7-2 to TRBJ2-2; D uncertain. V was pared by 5 bases and J by 1 base, with 8 bases between. Per the germline V gene, CDR1 is SGHTA and CDR2 is FQGNSA. This CDR3 spans 14 amino acids. The CDR3, as DNA: TGTGCCAGCAGCCCCCCTCGGAACACCGGGGAGCTGTTTTTT. Amino acid sequence: CASSPPRNTGELFF.

The rearrangement joins TRBV6-6 to TRBJ2-3, with D hard to call. The CDR3 totals 16 residues. The germline V and J ends were trimmed by 0 bases and 1 base, with 11 bases remaining between them. Per germline, CDR1 MNHNY and CDR2 SVGAGI (reference sequence). Here the CDR3 reads CASSYSLELRTDTQYF. Written as DNA, the CDR3 is TGTGCCAGCAGTTACTCATTGGAACTCCGCACAGATACGCAGTATTTT.

This chain links TRBV6-6 with TRBJ1-1, with 11 bases lining up with TRBD1. This CDR3 is built from 13 residues. Germline lookup yields CDR1 MNHNY and CDR2 SVGAGI (reference sequence). V lost 2 bases and J lost 7; bases outside the gene matches: 0. CDR3 sequence (DNA): TGTGCCAGCAGTTACGGGACAGGGGGTGAAGCTTTCTTT. It specifies CASSYGTGGEAFF.

The genes are TRBV5-4 and TRBJ2-1; 10 nucleotides line up with TRBD1. This CDR3 spans 13 amino acids. Germline CDR1 reads SGHNT; CDR2 reads YYREEE (reference sequence). Trimming removed 4 bases from V and 7 bases from J; junction bases left unmatched: 2. CDR3: CASSTGQGNEQFF. The CDR3 DNA is TGTGCCAGCAGCACGGGACAGGGGAATGAGCAGTTCTTC.

The rearrangement links TRBV7-9 to TRBJ2-3, with 9 bases aligning to TRBD1. The germline V gene encodes CDR1 SEHNR and CDR2 FQNEAQ (reference sequence). The CDR3 runs 17 residues. With 5 bases clipped from V and 4 bases from J, the junction kept 13 bases outside the gene matches. Written as DNA, the CDR3 is TGTGCCAGCAGCCAAACCATAACACAGGGGGCCGCAGATACGCAGTATTTT. This sequence encodes CASSQTITQGAADTQYF.

Of note for this clone: Within the sample, other DNA sequences also encode this same CDR3. The chain carries TRBV6-1 and TRBJ2-7, with TRBD1 matching over 7 bases. CDR1 is MNHNS, CDR2 SASEGT, per germline. V was pared by 4 bases and J by 5 bases, with 8 bases of the junction left unmatched. CDR3 size: 14 residues. CDR3 residues: CASSGRQGSDEQYF. The CDR3 DNA sequence: TGTGCCAGCAGTGGGAGACAGGGCTCGGACGAGCAGTACTTC.

This clone has only one observation. The CDR3 reads CASSVAGTSYEQYF. Here the CDR3 DNA reads TGTGCCAGCAGTGTTGCCGGGACTTCCTACGAGCAGTACTTC. The rearrangement joins TRBV6-1 to TRBJ2-7; a possible D gene is TRBD2 (6 bases). Deletions cut 4 bases from V and 1 base from J, with 11 bases between. This CDR3 spans 14 amino acids. In germline, CDR1 is MNHNS, CDR2 SASEGT.

With respect to this clone: Different DNA sequences within this sample yield the same CDR3. The rearrangement links TRBV6-1 to TRBJ1-3; unclear D gene. The CDR3 runs 14 residues. Trimming cost V 4 bases and J 0 bases, with 7 bases left between them. The germline V gene encodes CDR1 MNHNS and CDR2 SASEGT. CDR3 region: CASSGGSSGNTIYF. The DNA of the CDR3 is TGTGCCAGCAGTGGTGGGAGCTCTGGAAACACCATATATTTT.

V usage is TRBV28 and J usage is TRBJ1-1; 7 bases align to TRBD1. The germline V gene encodes CDR1 MDHEN and CDR2 SYDVKM. The CDR3 has 15 residues. J gave up 1 base and V 2 bases, and 4 bases lay outside the gene matches. In DNA form, the CDR3 reads TGTGCCAGCAGTTTAGAGGGGGCGAGGAACACTGAAGCTTTCTTT. Amino acids: CASSLEGARNTEAFF.

This clone showed up just once. The chain recombines TRBV19 with TRBJ2-7; a possible D gene is TRBD2 (6 bases). The CDR3 sequence is 14 residues long. The germline V gene has CDR1 LNHDA and CDR2 SQIVND (reference sequence). Trimming removed 3 bases at V and 3 bases at J, with 12 bases between. The CDR3 loop is CASSISVGGYEQYF. The CDR3 DNA is TGTGCCAGTAGTATCTCCGTCGGGGGCTACGAGCAGTACTTC.

The V gene is TRBV10-3, the J gene TRBJ2-3, with D perhaps TRBD1 (5 bases). This CDR3 region has 15 residues. The V gene's germline CDR1 is ENHRY and CDR2 SYGVKD. Trimming removed 0 bases at V and 5 bases at J, with 12 bases between. CDR3 nucleotides: TGTGCCATCAGTGAGTCCGGGCAGGGATTAGATACGCAGTATTTT. It yields the protein CAISESGQGLDTQYF.

This clone was seen once. The J gene is TRBJ1-2, the V gene TRBV2; no clear D gene. In germline, CDR1 is SNHLY, CDR2 FYNNEI. V was trimmed by 6 bases and J by 4 bases, leaving 21 bases between them. This CDR3 region has 16 residues. The CDR3 reads CASSAGSQPPGYGYTF. In nucleotides, the CDR3 is TGTGCCAGCAGCGCGGGGTCCCAACCTCCGGGCTATGGCTACACCTTC.

As to this clone: The same CDR3 is also encoded by other DNA sequences in this sample. V usage is TRBV5-1 and J usage is TRBJ2-7; no reliable D call. CDR1 is SGHRS, CDR2 YFSETQ, per germline. This CDR3 is 13 amino acids long. V was trimmed by 2 bases and J by 6 bases, leaving 12 bases between them. CDR3: CASSLEGASEQYF. CDR3 nucleotide sequence: TGCGCCAGCAGCTTAGAAGGAGCGAGCGAGCAGTACTTC.